Shown below are 3 T cell receptor beta chains from a single sample sequenced in a study of T cell changes during pregnancy in multiple sclerosis. Libraries were prepared by immunoSEQ multiplex PCR; TCRdb keeps only in-frame clonotypes and omits some of them. The top ten clones hold 1.3% of a sample with about 59,000 clones, approximately 91% of them seen once. The sample in question was peripheral blood, obtained in the second trimester of pregnancy. Every receptor here comes from a female donor with multiple sclerosis, enrolled in a pregnancy study.

V is TRBV7-8 and J is TRBJ2-7, with 9 bases aligning to TRBD1. With 4 bases clipped from V and 3 bases from J, the junction kept 10 bases outside the gene matches. CDR3 size: 16 residues. Germline CDR1 SGHVS, CDR2 FQNEAQ. CDR3 DNA sequence: TGTGCCAGCAGCTCTGGACAGGGGACAAACCACTACGAGCAGTACTTC. It yields the protein CASSSGQGTNHYEQYF.

This chain uses TRBV4-1 with TRBJ2-5; D unclear. V dropped 9 bases and J dropped 1 base, with 15 bases sitting between them. This CDR3 is 14 amino acids long. Germline CDR1 reads MGHRA; CDR2 reads YSYEKL. The CDR3 sequence is CASSPTGRQETQYF. The CDR3 DNA is TGCGCCAGTTCCCCGACGGGTCGCCAAGAGACCCAGTACTTC.

The V call is TRBV6-7, the J call TRBJ2-3; the D gene is possibly TRBD1 (7 bases). TRBV6-7 is recorded as an ORF, its role being uncertain. Trimming pared 2 bases from V and 2 bases from J, leaving 17 bases between. The CDR3 has 17 residues. The CDR3 DNA follows: TGTGCCAGCAGTTACGGGGCGGGACAGAGACTCACAGATACGCAGTATTTT. Amino acid sequence: CASSYGAGQRLTDTQYF.